The present entry profiles one T cell receptor (beta chain) with its context. Its antigen is still unknown. This sample stems from a study of PD-1 blockade in classical Hodgkin lymphoma. Study-wide results and limits: Factors driving the repertoire differences, possibly disease activity or prior therapy, remain undefined. In newly diagnosed patients, baseline TCR diversity was reportedly below that of healthy donors. Complete responders entered with baseline diversity on par with newly diagnosed patients, the results showed. TCR diversity rose significantly by C4D1 in CD4+ but not CD8+ cells.

Assay: immunoSEQ multiplex PCR; the TCRdb copy retains only in-frame clones and omits some. The sample includes about 35,000 clones, 80% to 95% of them seen just once. Patients all relapsed after autologous stem cell transplantation, and there was variation in brentuximab vedotin exposure. CD4+ T cells were purified from thawed PBMCs by negative selection. V was clipped by 1 base and J by 0 bases; unmatched bases: 9. Germline V gives CDR1 SEHNR, CDR2 FQNEAQ (reference sequence). This CDR3 has 18 amino acids. The receptor was isolated from a human donor with classical Hodgkin lymphoma. The rearrangement uses TRBV7-9 and TRBJ2-1; 7 bases agree with TRBD2. Material: CD4+ T cells from blood, obtained at baseline. The CDR3 loop reads CASSLGGTRESSYNEQFF. CDR3 DNA: TGTGCCAGCAGCTTAGGGGGGACGCGGGAGAGCTCCTACAATGAGCAGTTCTTC.